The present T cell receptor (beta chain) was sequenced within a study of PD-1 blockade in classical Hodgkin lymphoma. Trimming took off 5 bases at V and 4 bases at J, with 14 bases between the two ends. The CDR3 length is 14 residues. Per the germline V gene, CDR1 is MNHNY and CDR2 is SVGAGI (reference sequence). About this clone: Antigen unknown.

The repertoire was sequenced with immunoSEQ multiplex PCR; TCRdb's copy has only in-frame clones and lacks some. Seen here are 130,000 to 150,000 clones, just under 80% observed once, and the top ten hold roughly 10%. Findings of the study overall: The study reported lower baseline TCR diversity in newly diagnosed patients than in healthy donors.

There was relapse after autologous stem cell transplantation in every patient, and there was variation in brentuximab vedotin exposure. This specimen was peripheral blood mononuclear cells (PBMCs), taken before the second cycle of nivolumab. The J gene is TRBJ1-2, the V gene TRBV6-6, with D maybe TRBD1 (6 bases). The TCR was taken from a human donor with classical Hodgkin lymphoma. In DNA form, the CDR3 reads TGTGCCAGCAGTGGGGGGGCGCCTTTCTATGGCTACACCTTC. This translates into CASSGGAPFYGYTF.